This T cell receptor beta chain was sequenced during a study of cytomegalovirus exposure and HLA in healthy donors. The study, taken as a whole, reports: In a later analysis, TCR association rates varied by HLA locus: DRB1 most, HLA-C fewest. In presence/absence analyses, roughly uniform sequencing depth across donors was assumed.

The primer mix had 60 Vbeta and 13 Jbeta primers. TCRdb's table, derived via immunoSEQ multiplex PCR, lists solely in-frame clones and lacks some. The sample records some 120,000 clones, roughly 74% being singletons. A note on this clone: What it binds is unknown.

This CDR3 comprises 11 residues. Between the trimmed V and J ends, which lost 3 bases and 5 bases, there was a span of 8 bases. Germline V gene lookup returns CDR1 DFQATT and CDR2 SNEGSKA (reference sequence). This clonotype was obtained from a woman in her fifties or sixties in good health and CMV-seropositive. This chain joins TRBV20-1 and TRBJ2-7, with TRBD1 as a possible D gene (6 bases). The sequenced material came from PBMCs. For the CDR3, the DNA is TGCAGTGCTAGTCAGGGGCACGAGCAGTACTTC. Translation: CSASQGHEQYF.